The rows below give T cell receptor beta chains drawn from one sample of a study of shared clonotypes between healthy human individuals. TCRdb's copy holds only in-frame clones and misses some; the assay was immunoSEQ multiplex PCR. The profile shows hundreds of thousands of clones, around 90% of them singletons. Material: naive CD8+ T cells sorted from blood. These receptors all stem from a man aged 25-45 years in good health. The conserved cysteine and the conserved F or W are not part of the CDR3 here. The order of the fields is clone size, J gene, V gene, CDR3 protein. The listing skips clone size in some rows; elsewhere it reads once, few, many or a size class.

NA,TRBJ1-5,TRBV27,ASSLLHSNQPQH
NA,TRBJ2-2,TRBV2,ASSEGSGELF
NA,TRBJ2-7,TRBV25-1,ASQLNSYEQY
NA,TRBJ2-3,TRBV4-3,ASSQYRDSESSTDTQY
once,TRBJ2-5,TRBV18,ASSPVLAGDQETQY
NA,TRBJ2-5,TRBV28,ASSPITGLEETQY
NA,TRBJ2-7,TRBV13,ASSLGRATYEQY
NA,TRBJ2-3,TRBV10-1,ASSETAVPPTDTQY
NA,TRBJ1-5,TRBV5-4,ASSFAGDNQPQH
NA,TRBJ2-7,TRBV10-3,AISESFSGGTYEQY
few,TRBJ2-7,TRBV28,ASTSGRETYEQY
NA,TRBJ2-7,TRBV11-3,ASTGVYEQY
NA,TRBJ2-4,TRBV27,ASSWGLGDIQY
NA,TRBJ1-4,TRBV4-1,ASSQVPGEKLF
once,TRBJ1-2,TRBV2,ASLSRDYGYT
NA,TRBJ2-5,TRBV5-5,ASISVRETQY
once,TRBJ2-1,TRBV6-5,ASSQGTSGRNEQF
NA,TRBJ2-7,TRBV6-6,ASSYSGHFYEQY
NA,TRBJ1-4,TRBV4-3,ASSLTSRVTNEKLF
NA,TRBJ2-1,TRBV30,AFGGSGTLYYNEQF
NA,TRBJ2-3,TRBV10-3,AISDGLASADTQY
once,TRBJ2-7,TRBV29-1,SVAGTNSYEQY
NA,TRBJ2-1,TRBV30,GGAGLGNEQF
few,TRBJ2-2,TRBV7-6,ASSSGLNTGELF
NA,TRBJ2-6,TRBV5-5,ASSRTGGAGANVLT
NA,TRBJ2-7,TRBV15,ATSRGQHYEQY
NA,TRBJ2-2,TRBV7-6,ASSLGVANTGELF
NA,TRBJ1-1,TRBV4-3,ASSQDTRRAEAF
NA,TRBJ1-4,TRBV7-9,ASSSPSRPLGEKLF
NA,TRBJ1-4,TRBV7-9,ASSSDPLGEKLF
NA,TRBJ2-3,TRBV7-9,ASSLVGSGITDTQY
NA,TRBJ2-2,TRBV9,ASSVDGGEMYGELF
NA,TRBJ2-7,TRBV25-1,ATQVSYEQY
NA,TRBJ2-3,TRBV10-3,AISLGTSGTDTQY
NA,TRBJ2-1,TRBV6-5,ASSYSVGSSYNEQF
NA,TRBJ1-2,TRBV27,ASSLSGGTGSAFNYGYT
NA,TRBJ1-1,TRBV27,ASRTGRGNTEAF
NA,TRBJ2-1,TRBV29-1,SVGGRDNEQF
NA,TRBJ2-7,TRBV13,ASSVADGGSDEQY
NA,TRBJ1-4,TRBV29-1,SVVFAGAGRENEKLF
NA,TRBJ2-1,TRBV11-3,ASSRENAYNEQF
NA,TRBJ1-2,TRBV28,ASSLSAGSGYT
NA,TRBJ2-3,TRBV27,ASRPQGLAAFTDTQY
NA,TRBJ1-5,TRBV27,ASSLGKDQPQH
NA,TRBJ2-1,TRBV4-1,ASSQVWGEQF
NA,TRBJ2-3,TRBV11-2,ASSLELAGTDTQY
few,TRBJ2-7,TRBV4-1,ASSQEPIGSYEQY
once,TRBJ2-1,TRBV7-6,ASSLASGRYNEQF